These 14 T cell receptor beta chains were all obtained from the same sample, sequenced in a study of T cell clonotyping in hematopoietic cell transplantation. Sequencing was performed with immunoSEQ multiplex PCR; in TCRdb, only in-frame clones are kept and a portion is missing. The repertoire holds fewer than 40,000 clones, around 90% seen once, with around 1.8% in the top ten. Sequencing was performed on peripheral blood mononuclear cells. The receptor set was obtained from a woman in her forties in good health. Some clones in this sample may be carry-over from other donors' samples.

The rearrangement links TRBV9 to TRBJ2-7; 7 nucleotides line up with TRBD2. CDR1 is SGDLS, CDR2 YYNGEE, per germline. V was pared by 0 bases and J by 3 bases, with 9 bases of the junction left unmatched. The CDR3 is 16 residues long. The DNA for the CDR3 is TGTGCCAGCAGCGTAGGGGGGAGGGGCAACGTCTACGAGCAGTACTTC. This encodes CASSVGGRGNVYEQYF.

The genes are TRBV28 and TRBJ1-2; no clear D gene. Deletions cut 2 bases from V and 3 bases from J, with 7 bases between. The CDR3 contains 13 residues. Germline assignment: CDR1 MDHEN and CDR2 SYDVKM. CDR3: CASSLRDYYGYTF. CDR3 DNA sequence: TGTGCCAGCAGTTTAAGGGATTACTATGGCTACACCTTC.

The CDR3 sequence: CASSPAGVAIHEQYF. The CDR3 DNA reads TGTGCCAGCAGCCCGGCCGGAGTGGCGATCCACGAGCAGTACTTC. The chain has TRBV5-4 and TRBJ2-7; no definite D call. V lost 4 bases and J 5 bases, leaving 19 bases between the germline ends. The CDR3 consists of 15 residues. CDR1 is SGHNT and CDR2 is YYREEE in the germline V gene (reference sequence).

The CDR3 nucleotides are TGCAGCGCTTCAACAGAGAGTTATAGCAATCAGCCCCAGCATTTT. Protein sequence: CSASTESYSNQPQHF. This sequence joins TRBV29-1 and TRBJ1-5; D is unclear. Per the germline V gene, CDR1 is SQVTM and CDR2 is ANQGSEA. V was cut by 7 bases and J by 0 bases, with 16 bases left in between. This CDR3 is built from 15 residues.

This chain connects TRBV2 to TRBJ1-1, with 12 bases fitting TRBD1. The V and J ends lost 10 bases and 2 bases, in that order; junction bases with no gene match: 5. Germline V lookup: CDR1 SNHLY, CDR2 FYNNEI. The CDR3 is 14 residues long. CDR3 nucleotides: TGTGCCACGTGGGGGACAGGGGGCAACACTGAAGCTTTCTTT. It translates to CATWGTGGNTEAFF.

The rearrangement uses TRBV29-1 and TRBJ2-3; D is unclear. V lost 5 bases and J 7 bases, leaving 13 bases between the germline ends. The CDR3 runs 12 residues. Germline loops: CDR1 SQVTM, CDR2 ANQGSEA. CDR3 nucleotides: TGCAGCGTTACGACTCCCTCAAATACGCAGTATTTT. This translates into CSVTTPSNTQYF.

This clone was counted between two and nine times. This chain connects TRBV19 to TRBJ1-2; 8 bases are a match to TRBD1. The trim removed 6 bases at V and 14 bases at J, leaving 14 bases unmatched. The CDR3 runs 13 residues. The germline V gene has CDR1 LNHDA and CDR2 SQIVND (reference sequence). The CDR3 region is CASSTHGTGKETF. CDR3 nucleotides: TGTGCCAGTAGCACGCATGGGACAGGTAAGGAAACCTTC.

The V call is TRBV7-6, the J call TRBJ2-7; 7 nucleotides agree with TRBD2. CDR1 is SGHVS, CDR2 FNYEAQ, per germline. V gave up 4 bases and J gave up 3 bases; unmatched junction bases: 3. This CDR3 spans 13 amino acids. The CDR3 DNA reads TGTGCCAGCAGCTCCGGCGGGGGCTACGAGCAGTACTTC. This encodes CASSSGGGYEQYF. The complete variable domain, with remaining parts taken from reference TRBV7-6 and TRBJ2-7, reads GAGVSQSPRYKVTKRGQDVALRCDPISGHVSLYWYRQALGQGPEFLTYFNYEAQQDKSGLPNDRFSAERPEGSISTLTIQRTEQRDSAMYRCASSSGGGYEQYFGPGTRLTVT.

The CDR3 DNA is TGTGCCAGCAGTTTATCTGGTTCTGGGACCCAGTACTTC. Protein: CASSLSGSGTQYF. The chain recombines TRBV28 with TRBJ2-5; D is ambiguous. The CDR3 runs to 13 residues. Germline lookup yields CDR1 MDHEN and CDR2 SYDVKM. V shed 1 base and J shed 7 bases, with 10 bases lying between them.

The V gene is TRBV15, the J gene TRBJ1-4; weak D call: TRBD1 (5 bases). The ends were cut back, 3 bases at V and 0 bases at J, with 5 bases in the middle. The CDR3 covers 14 residues. Germline V lookup: CDR1 LNHNV, CDR2 YYDKDF (reference sequence). The CDR3 DNA sequence: TGTGCCACCAGCAGGACAGCAACTAATGAAAAACTGTTTTTT. This translates into CATSRTATNEKLFF.

In its sample, this clone was seen a few times. The V call is TRBV28, the J call TRBJ1-3; perhaps TRBD1 as D (5 bases). Germline-derived CDR1 and CDR2 are MDHEN and SYDVKM. The CDR3 spans 14 residues. The V and J ends lost 2 bases and 4 bases respectively, with 9 bases between them. CDR3 coding DNA: TGTGCCAGCAGTTTAGCAGGGTACGGAAACACCATATATTTT. Amino acid sequence: CASSLAGYGNTIYF.

The chain couples TRBV15 to TRBJ1-2; no firm D call. The CDR3 is made up of 13 amino acids. Between the trimmed V and J ends, which lost 8 bases and 9 bases, there was a span of 19 bases. CDR1 is LNHNV and CDR2 is YYDKDF in the germline V gene (reference sequence). The CDR3 here is CATAVGIYGSYTF. The DNA of the CDR3 is TGTGCCACCGCAGTGGGTATCTATGGTAGCTACACCTTC.

The chain joins TRBV5-6 to TRBJ1-2, with unresolved D. The CDR3 extends over 15 amino acids. Trimming took 2 bases from V and 4 from J, leaving 15 bases between them. Germline CDR1 is SGHDT and CDR2 is YYEEEE. CDR3: CASSFRTSTGYGYTF. In DNA, the CDR3 is TGTGCCAGCAGCTTTCGGACCTCGACCGGCTATGGCTACACCTTC.

This clone was counted a few times. This chain links TRBV28 with TRBJ1-4; no clear D gene. Between the trimmed V and J ends, which lost 6 bases and 6 bases, there was a span of 5 bases. Germline lookup yields CDR1 MDHEN and CDR2 SYDVKM. This CDR3 has 11 amino acids. The CDR3: CASREDEKLFF. CDR3 sequence (DNA): TGTGCCAGCAGGGAGGATGAAAAACTGTTTTTT.